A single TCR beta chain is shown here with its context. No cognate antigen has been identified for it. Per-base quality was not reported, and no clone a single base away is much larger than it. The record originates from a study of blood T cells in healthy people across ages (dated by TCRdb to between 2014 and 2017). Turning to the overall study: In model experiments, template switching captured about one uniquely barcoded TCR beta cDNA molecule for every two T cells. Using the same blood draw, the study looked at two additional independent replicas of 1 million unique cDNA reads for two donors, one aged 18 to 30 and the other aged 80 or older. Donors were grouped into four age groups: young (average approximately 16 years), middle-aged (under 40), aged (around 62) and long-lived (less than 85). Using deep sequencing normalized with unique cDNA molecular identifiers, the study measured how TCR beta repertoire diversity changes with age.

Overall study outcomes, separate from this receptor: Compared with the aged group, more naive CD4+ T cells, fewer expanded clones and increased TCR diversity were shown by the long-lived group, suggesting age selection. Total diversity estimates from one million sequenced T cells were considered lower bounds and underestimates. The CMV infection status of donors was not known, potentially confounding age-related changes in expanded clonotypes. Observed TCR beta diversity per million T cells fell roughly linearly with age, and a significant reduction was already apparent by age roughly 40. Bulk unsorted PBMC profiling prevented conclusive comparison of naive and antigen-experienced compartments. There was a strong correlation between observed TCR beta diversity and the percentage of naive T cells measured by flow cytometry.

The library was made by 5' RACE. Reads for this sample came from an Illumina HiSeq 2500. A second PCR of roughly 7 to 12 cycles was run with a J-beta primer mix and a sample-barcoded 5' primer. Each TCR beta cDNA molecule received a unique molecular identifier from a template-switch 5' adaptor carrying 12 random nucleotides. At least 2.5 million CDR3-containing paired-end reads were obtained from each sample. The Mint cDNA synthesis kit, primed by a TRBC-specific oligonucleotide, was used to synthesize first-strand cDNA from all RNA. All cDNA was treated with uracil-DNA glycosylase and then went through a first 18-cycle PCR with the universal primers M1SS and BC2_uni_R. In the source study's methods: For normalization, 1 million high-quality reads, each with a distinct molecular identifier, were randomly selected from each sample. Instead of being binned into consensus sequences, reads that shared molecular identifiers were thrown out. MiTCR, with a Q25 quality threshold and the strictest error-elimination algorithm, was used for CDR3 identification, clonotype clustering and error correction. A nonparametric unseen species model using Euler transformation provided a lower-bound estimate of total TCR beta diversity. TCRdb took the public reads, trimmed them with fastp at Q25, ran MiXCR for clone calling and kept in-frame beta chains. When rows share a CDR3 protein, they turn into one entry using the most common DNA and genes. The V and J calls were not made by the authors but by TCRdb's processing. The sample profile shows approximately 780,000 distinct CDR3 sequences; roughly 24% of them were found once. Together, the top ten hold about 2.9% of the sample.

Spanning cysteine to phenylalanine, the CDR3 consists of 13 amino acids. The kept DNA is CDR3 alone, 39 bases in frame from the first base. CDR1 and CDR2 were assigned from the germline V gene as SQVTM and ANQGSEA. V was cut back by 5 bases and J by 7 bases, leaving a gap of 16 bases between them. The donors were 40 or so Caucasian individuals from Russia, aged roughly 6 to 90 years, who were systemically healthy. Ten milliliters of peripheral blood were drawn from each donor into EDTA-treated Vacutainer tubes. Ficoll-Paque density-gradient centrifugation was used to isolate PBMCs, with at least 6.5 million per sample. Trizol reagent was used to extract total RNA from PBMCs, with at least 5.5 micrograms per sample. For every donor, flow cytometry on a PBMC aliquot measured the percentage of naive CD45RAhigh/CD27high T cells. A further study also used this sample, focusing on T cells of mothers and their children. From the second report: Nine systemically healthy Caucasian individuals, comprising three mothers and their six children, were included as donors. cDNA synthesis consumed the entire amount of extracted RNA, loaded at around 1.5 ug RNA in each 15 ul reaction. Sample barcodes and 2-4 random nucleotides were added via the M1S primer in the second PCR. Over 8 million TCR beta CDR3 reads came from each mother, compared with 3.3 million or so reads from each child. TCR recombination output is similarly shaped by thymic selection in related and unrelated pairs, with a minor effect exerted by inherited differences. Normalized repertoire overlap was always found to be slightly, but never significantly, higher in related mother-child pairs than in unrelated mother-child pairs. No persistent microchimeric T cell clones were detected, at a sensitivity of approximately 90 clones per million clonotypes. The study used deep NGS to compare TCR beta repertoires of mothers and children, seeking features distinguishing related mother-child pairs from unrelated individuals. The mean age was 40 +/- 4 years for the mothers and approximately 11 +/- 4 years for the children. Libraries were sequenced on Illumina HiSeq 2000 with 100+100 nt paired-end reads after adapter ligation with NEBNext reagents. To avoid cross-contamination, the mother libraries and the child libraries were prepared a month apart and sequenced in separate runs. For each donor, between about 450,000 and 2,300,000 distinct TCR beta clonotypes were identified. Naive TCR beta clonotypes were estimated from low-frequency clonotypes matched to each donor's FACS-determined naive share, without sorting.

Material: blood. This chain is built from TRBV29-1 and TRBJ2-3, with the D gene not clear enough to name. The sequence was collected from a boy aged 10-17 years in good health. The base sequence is TGCAGCGTTCCCGGTAGGGCGGTAAATACGCAGTATTTT. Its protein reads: CSVPGRAVNTQYF.